This is a list of T cell receptor beta chains from one sample in a study of shared clonotypes between healthy human individuals. TCRdb's table, derived via immunoSEQ multiplex PCR, lists solely in-frame clones and lacks some. The sample yields about 710,000 clones, around 77% seen once. Sample: memory CD4+ T cells sorted from blood. Receptors originate from a woman aged 30 to 39 in good health. Both conserved end residues are part of each CDR3. Fields, in order: V gene, J gene, D gene, clone size, CDR3 length, CDR3 DNA, CDR3 protein. The D gene is left open where the match is weak. Some rows have no size entry. The others give once, few or many, or a class for an expanded clone.

v_gene: TRBV27; j_gene: TRBJ2-1; d_gene: TRBD2; abundance: NA; len: 14; CDR3nt: TGTGCCAGCAGCACGGGACTAGCGTCGAATGAGCAGTTCTTC; CDR3aa: CASSTGLASNEQFF
v_gene: TRBV2; j_gene: TRBJ1-2; d_gene: TRBD1; abundance: NA; len: 14; CDR3nt: TGTGCCAGCAGGGACAGGTTAGCTAACTATGGCTACACCTTC; CDR3aa: CASRDRLANYGYTF
v_gene: TRBV10-3; j_gene: TRBJ1-1; d_gene: NA; abundance: NA; len: 12; CDR3nt: TGTGCCATCAGTGGGAGGTCAGGGAGGGCTTTCTTT; CDR3aa: CAISGRSGRAFF
v_gene: TRBV5-8; j_gene: TRBJ2-3; d_gene: NA; abundance: NA; len: 10; CDR3nt: TGTGCCACGATACCAGATACGCAGTATTTT; CDR3aa: CATIPDTQYF
v_gene: TRBV25-1; j_gene: TRBJ2-1; d_gene: TRBD1; abundance: NA; len: 16; CDR3nt: TGTGCCAGCAGTGCTACCGTCGGGACAGGGGGTTATGAGCAGTTCTTC; CDR3aa: CASSATVGTGGYEQFF
v_gene: TRBV27; j_gene: TRBJ2-7; d_gene: TRBD1; abundance: many; len: 15; CDR3nt: TGTGCCAGCAGTTTCGGACAGGGGCTAACCTACGAGCAGTACTTC; CDR3aa: CASSFGQGLTYEQYF
v_gene: TRBV15; j_gene: TRBJ2-1; d_gene: NA; abundance: NA; len: 13; CDR3nt: TGTGCCACCAGCAGAGACCGAGGGGATGAGCAGTTCTTC; CDR3aa: CATSRDRGDEQFF
v_gene: TRBV25-1; j_gene: TRBJ2-7; d_gene: NA; abundance: NA; len: 16; CDR3nt: TGTGCCAGCAGTGAAGGACGAACTTCGAGAACCTACGAGCAGTACTTC; CDR3aa: CASSEGRTSRTYEQYF
v_gene: TRBV19; j_gene: TRBJ2-2; d_gene: TRBD2; abundance: NA; len: 16; CDR3nt: TGTGCCAGTAGTCCGGGACTAGCGGGCGGCACCGGGGAGCTGTTTTTT; CDR3aa: CASSPGLAGGTGELFF
v_gene: TRBV11-1; j_gene: TRBJ2-1; d_gene: TRBD2; abundance: NA; len: 16; CDR3nt: TGTGCCAGCAGCTTAGTGGCGGGAGGTTCCTACAATGAGCAGTTCTTC; CDR3aa: CASSLVAGGSYNEQFF
v_gene: TRBV5-1; j_gene: TRBJ2-1; d_gene: NA; abundance: NA; len: 14; CDR3nt: TGCGCCAGCAGCTGGAGGGACAGCCACAATGAGCAGTTCTTC; CDR3aa: CASSWRDSHNEQFF
v_gene: TRBV14; j_gene: TRBJ2-7; d_gene: NA; abundance: NA; len: 14; CDR3nt: TGTGCCAGCAGCCAAGTCCCGGCAGAGTACGAGCAGTACTTC; CDR3aa: CASSQVPAEYEQYF
v_gene: TRBV10-2; j_gene: TRBJ2-5; d_gene: NA; abundance: NA; len: 13; CDR3nt: TGCGCCAGCAGTGATCCTGATCAAGAGACCCAGTACTTC; CDR3aa: CASSDPDQETQYF
v_gene: TRBV19; j_gene: TRBJ1-5; d_gene: NA; abundance: NA; len: 15; CDR3nt: TGTGCCAGTAGCCCTCAGGGCCAGGGCAATCAGCCCCAGCATTTT; CDR3aa: CASSPQGQGNQPQHF
v_gene: TRBV28; j_gene: TRBJ2-3; d_gene: NA; abundance: NA; len: 15; CDR3nt: TGTGCCAGCAGTCGCCCTAAACAGAGCACAGATACGCAGTATTTT; CDR3aa: CASSRPKQSTDTQYF
v_gene: TRBV19; j_gene: TRBJ1-1; d_gene: TRBD1; abundance: NA; len: 16; CDR3nt: TGTGCCAGTAGTAGAAACCGGGACAGTCCCTACACTGAAGCTTTCTTT; CDR3aa: CASSRNRDSPYTEAFF
v_gene: TRBV5-6; j_gene: TRBJ2-3; d_gene: TRBD2; abundance: NA; len: 15; CDR3nt: TGTGCCAGCAGCTTGGGACTAGCGGGCACAGATACGCAGTATTTT; CDR3aa: CASSLGLAGTDTQYF
v_gene: TRBV6-1; j_gene: TRBJ1-2; d_gene: TRBD1; abundance: once; len: 14; CDR3nt: TGTGCCAGCAGTGAGGGACAGGGGGCGCGGGGCTACACCTTC; CDR3aa: CASSEGQGARGYTF
v_gene: TRBV10-2; j_gene: TRBJ1-1; d_gene: NA; abundance: NA; len: 14; CDR3nt: TGCGCCAGCAAATTATTGACAGGGAACACTGAAGCTTTCTTT; CDR3aa: CASKLLTGNTEAFF
v_gene: TRBV18; j_gene: TRBJ2-7; d_gene: TRBD2; abundance: few; len: 15; CDR3nt: TGTGCCAGCTCACCACGTTTGGCGGGAGTAGACGAGCAGTACTTC; CDR3aa: CASSPRLAGVDEQYF
v_gene: TRBV19; j_gene: TRBJ1-2; d_gene: TRBD1; abundance: NA; len: 16; CDR3nt: TGTGCCAGTAGTAATCACGGGACAGAGGCTAACTATGGCTACACCTTC; CDR3aa: CASSNHGTEANYGYTF
v_gene: TRBV19; j_gene: TRBJ2-2; d_gene: NA; abundance: NA; len: 13; CDR3nt: TGTGCCAGTAGTCCGAGGCACACCGGGGAGCTGTTTTTT; CDR3aa: CASSPRHTGELFF
v_gene: TRBV5-4; j_gene: TRBJ2-1; d_gene: NA; abundance: NA; len: 12; CDR3nt: TGTGCCAGCAGCTTTATCTCGGGAGTCCTGTTCTTC; CDR3aa: CASSFISGVLFF
v_gene: TRBV9; j_gene: TRBJ1-6; d_gene: NA; abundance: NA; len: 14; CDR3nt: TGTGCCAGCAGCGATACGATCGGTAATTCACCCCTCCACTTT; CDR3aa: CASSDTIGNSPLHF
v_gene: TRBV6-1; j_gene: TRBJ2-2; d_gene: TRBD2; abundance: few; len: 17; CDR3nt: TGTGCCAGCAGTGAAGTAGGCCTAGCGGGAGTGGGCGGGGAGCTGTTTTTT; CDR3aa: CASSEVGLAGVGGELFF
v_gene: TRBV15; j_gene: TRBJ2-7; d_gene: NA; abundance: NA; len: 15; CDR3nt: TGTGCCACCAGTCGAGGGGCCGAGACTTCCTACGAGCAGTACTTC; CDR3aa: CATSRGAETSYEQYF
v_gene: TRBV5-6; j_gene: TRBJ2-1; d_gene: TRBD2; abundance: few; len: 15; CDR3nt: TGTGCCAGCAGCTGGACTAGCGGGAGTAGGAATGAGCAGTTCTTC; CDR3aa: CASSWTSGSRNEQFF
v_gene: TRBV27; j_gene: TRBJ2-2; d_gene: NA; abundance: NA; len: 15; CDR3nt: TGTGCCAGCGGGCCCTGGAGCCAGATAGGCGGGGAGCTGTTTTTT; CDR3aa: CASGPWSQIGGELFF
v_gene: TRBV20-1; j_gene: TRBJ2-5; d_gene: NA; abundance: many; len: 11; CDR3nt: TGCAGTGCGACCACCGCCGAGACCCAGTACTTC; CDR3aa: CSATTAETQYF
v_gene: TRBV7-9; j_gene: TRBJ2-1; d_gene: TRBD2; abundance: few; len: 15; CDR3nt: TGTGCCAGCAGCAGCCGGACTAGCGTGGACAATGAGCAGTTCTTC; CDR3aa: CASSSRTSVDNEQFF
v_gene: TRBV4-2; j_gene: TRBJ2-7; d_gene: TRBD2; abundance: few; len: 16; CDR3nt: TGTGCCAGCAGCCAAGACCCGACTAGCGGGAGCAACGAGCAGTACTTC; CDR3aa: CASSQDPTSGSNEQYF
v_gene: TRBV13; j_gene: TRBJ2-1; d_gene: TRBD2; abundance: NA; len: 15; CDR3nt: TGTGCCAGCAGCCCGACTAGCGGGAGTCGTAATGAGCAGTTCTTC; CDR3aa: CASSPTSGSRNEQFF
v_gene: TRBV18; j_gene: TRBJ1-1; d_gene: NA; abundance: NA; len: 15; CDR3nt: TGTGCCAGCTCACCATCGCTGGCGGGGGACACTGAAGCTTTCTTT; CDR3aa: CASSPSLAGDTEAFF
v_gene: TRBV5-4; j_gene: TRBJ2-1; d_gene: TRBD2; abundance: NA; len: 16; CDR3nt: TGTGCCAGCAGCGCTGGGACTAGCGGGAGCCTATCAGAGCAGTTCTTC; CDR3aa: CASSAGTSGSLSEQFF
v_gene: TRBV7-6; j_gene: TRBJ1-5; d_gene: NA; abundance: NA; len: 16; CDR3nt: TGTGCCAGCAGCCCCCGAGGGGGATATAGCAATCAGCCCCAGCATTTT; CDR3aa: CASSPRGGYSNQPQHF
v_gene: TRBV4-1; j_gene: TRBJ2-1; d_gene: TRBD2; abundance: NA; len: 20; CDR3nt: TGCGCCAGCAGCCTCTCGGCTAGCGGGAGGGCCCTCTCCTACTACAATGAGCAGTTCTTC; CDR3aa: CASSLSASGRALSYYNEQFF
v_gene: TRBV5-1; j_gene: TRBJ2-7; d_gene: TRBD1; abundance: NA; len: 14; CDR3nt: TGCGCCAGCAGCGCGGGACAGGGCTCCTACGAGCAGTACTTC; CDR3aa: CASSAGQGSYEQYF
v_gene: TRBV5-1; j_gene: TRBJ2-2; d_gene: TRBD1; abundance: NA; len: 15; CDR3nt: TGCGCCAGCAGCTCTGGACAGGGTGGCACCGGGGAGCTGTTTTTT; CDR3aa: CASSSGQGGTGELFF
v_gene: TRBV29-1; j_gene: TRBJ1-1; d_gene: NA; abundance: NA; len: 13; CDR3nt: TGCAGCGTTGTGTCTGGGGTGAACACTGAAGCTTTCTTT; CDR3aa: CSVVSGVNTEAFF
v_gene: TRBV2; j_gene: TRBJ2-1; d_gene: NA; abundance: once; len: 14; CDR3nt: TGTGCCAGCAGTCGGGCGTCCTCCTACAATGAGCAGTTCTTC; CDR3aa: CASSRASSYNEQFF
v_gene: TRBV9; j_gene: TRBJ1-2; d_gene: NA; abundance: NA; len: 14; CDR3nt: TGTGCCAGCAGCGTTGGAACGGAAAACTATGGCTACACCTTC; CDR3aa: CASSVGTENYGYTF